The 20 T cell receptor beta chains in this list originate from one sample, sequenced in a study of cytomegalovirus exposure and HLA in healthy donors. Use of 60 Vbeta and 13 Jbeta primers characterized the PCR. Data came from immunoSEQ multiplex PCR; TCRdb stores just in-frame clones and leaves some out. The table has some 150,000 clones, about 70% seen once. Sample: PBMCs. These receptors came from a man younger than 30 in good health and CMV-seronegative.

The V call is TRBV18, the J call TRBJ1-1; 8 bases are shared with TRBD1. The CDR3 is 13 amino acids. CDR1 is KGHSH, CDR2 LQKENI, per germline. V was clipped by 1 base and J by 10 bases; unmatched bases: 5. This chain's CDR3 is CASSPREQGGAFF. As DNA, the CDR3 is TGTGCCAGCTCACCACGTGAACAGGGGGGAGCTTTCTTT.

This clone was recorded once. The rearrangement joins TRBV28 to TRBJ2-2; D call uncertain. Germline CDR1 is MDHEN and CDR2 is SYDVKM. The CDR3 spans 16 residues. V was cut by 6 bases and J by 0 bases, with 14 bases left in between. CDR3 DNA sequence: TGTGCCAGCAGAGATCAGGCATCCTCGAACACCGGGGAGCTGTTTTTT. It yields the protein CASRDQASSNTGELFF.

The CDR3 nucleotides are TGTGCCAGCAGCTTCGGTCTGAGAGCTGCCACGGGGGAAAAACTGTTTTTT. It translates to CASSFGLRAATGEKLFF. The gene calls are TRBV7-9 and TRBJ1-4; unclear D gene. CDR3 length equals 17 residues. V dropped 3 bases and J dropped 8 bases, with 22 bases sitting between them. Germline loops: CDR1 SEHNR, CDR2 FQNEAQ (reference sequence).

This clone was seen a single time. This chain connects TRBV4-1 to TRBJ2-3; 8 positions agree with TRBD1. Germline V gene lookup returns CDR1 MGHRA and CDR2 YSYEKL. The CDR3 totals 14 residues. With V trimmed by 4 bases and J by 5 bases, 5 bases remained unmatched. The CDR3 reads CASSPGQGGDTQYF. The CDR3 nucleotides read TGCGCCAGCAGCCCAGGACAGGGTGGAGATACGCAGTATTTT.

The rearrangement joins TRBV10-3 to TRBJ1-6; unclear D gene. Between the trimmed V and J ends, which lost 6 bases and 0 bases, there was a span of 12 bases. CDR1 is ENHRY, CDR2 SYGVKD, per germline. This CDR3 is 16 amino acids long. The CDR3 reads CAISAREASYNSPLHF. In nucleotides, the CDR3 is TGTGCCATCAGCGCGCGGGAGGCCTCCTATAATTCACCCCTCCACTTT.

This clone was picked up a small number of times. V is TRBV6-1 and J is TRBJ1-2; 8 bases match TRBD1. This CDR3 is 14 amino acids long. Germline V CDR1 and CDR2: MNHNS, SASEGT. J was trimmed by 5 bases and V by 6 bases; bases with no gene match: 8. CDR3: CASRGTGPGYGYTF. CDR3 DNA: TGTGCCAGCAGAGGGACAGGCCCTGGGTATGGCTACACCTTC.

This clone was counted a single time. The chain joins TRBV6-4 to TRBJ2-2; 8 bases line up with TRBD1. The V gene end was trimmed by 5 bases and the J gene end by 5 bases; junction bases not matched to a gene: 4. Germline V lookup: CDR1 MRHNA, CDR2 SNTAGT. This CDR3 spans 14 amino acids. In nucleotides, the CDR3 is TGTGCCAGCAGTCTCACAGGGGGGACCGGGGAGCTGTTTTTT. This translates into CASSLTGGTGELFF.

The V gene is TRBV9, the J gene TRBJ1-1, with D possibly being TRBD1 (5 bases). Germline-derived CDR1 and CDR2 are SGDLS and YYNGEE. V gave up 3 bases and J gave up 11 bases, with 23 bases separating them. The CDR3 runs 15 residues. CDR3 bases: TGTGCCAGCAGCGGATCCATGGGGCCGCATTTTGGGGCTTTCTTT. It codes for CASSGSMGPHFGAFF. Full variable domain (rest looked up from reference TRBV9 and TRBJ1-1): DSGVTQTPKHLITATGQRVTLRCSPRSGDLSVYWYQQSLDQGLQFLIQYYNGEERAKGNILERFSAQQFPDLHSELNLSSLELGDSALYFCASSGSMGPHFGAFFGQGTRLTVV.

The chain has TRBV27 and TRBJ1-2; TRBD1 agrees at 8 bases. Germline V gene data show CDR1 as MNHEY and CDR2 as SMNVEV (reference sequence). The CDR3 sequence is 13 residues long. Trimming at V came to 4 bases and at J to 2 bases, leaving 0 bases not matched to a gene. The CDR3 loop reads CASSWTGNYGYTF. The DNA of the CDR3 is TGTGCCAGCAGTTGGACAGGGAACTATGGCTACACCTTC.

V usage is TRBV29-1 and J usage is TRBJ2-7; 11 bases line up with TRBD1. V dropped 6 bases and J dropped 6; count of bases not matched to a gene: 10. The CDR3 has 14 amino acids. Germline V lookup: CDR1 SQVTM, CDR2 ANQGSEA. The CDR3 DNA reads as TGCAGCGTCACCCGGGACAGGGGGTCATCCGAGCAGTACTTC. It translates to CSVTRDRGSSEQYF.

The gene calls are TRBV7-9 and TRBJ2-5; D is perhaps TRBD1 (5 bases). Germline CDR1 is SEHNR and CDR2 is FQNEAQ (reference sequence). V lost 4 bases to trimming and J lost 0 bases, with 12 bases between them. The CDR3 contains 15 residues. For the CDR3, the DNA is TGTGCCAGCAGCTGGGGCGTTCTGTACCAAGAGACCCAGTACTTC. Its translation is CASSWGVLYQETQYF.

This clone is medium-sized (0.01 to 0.1%) by share. This chain links TRBV10-2 with TRBJ1-1, with D perhaps TRBD1 (6 bases). CDR3 length: 9 residues. Trimming stripped 9 bases from V and 8 bases from J, with 7 bases between. Germline assignment: CDR1 WSHSY and CDR2 SAAADI. CDR3 protein: CASGQEAFF. The CDR3 coding sequence is TGCGCCAGTGGACAGGAAGCTTTCTTT.

The chain couples TRBV7-3 to TRBJ2-1; TRBD2 agrees at 9 bases. CDR3 length equals 16 residues. In germline, CDR1 is SGHTA, CDR2 FQGTGA. The junction had 4 bases not matched to a gene; V was cut back by 2 bases and J by 2 bases. The CDR3 DNA reads TGTGCCAGCAGCTTAGTAGCGGGGGAGCCCTACAATGAGCAGTTCTTC. Amino acids: CASSLVAGEPYNEQFF.

The V and J genes are TRBV27 and TRBJ2-1, with TRBD2 matching 9 bases. CDR1 is MNHEY, CDR2 SMNVEV, per germline (reference sequence). The CDR3 spans 16 residues. The ends lost 6 bases at V and 9 bases at J; junction bases unmatched: 15. The CDR3 coding sequence is TGTGCCAGCAGCCGAGGGGTAGCGGGGGCGCCAAGTGAGCAGTTCTTC. Encoded protein: CASSRGVAGAPSEQFF.

CDR3 loop: CASSLVQTGELFF. The CDR3, as DNA: TGCGCCAGCAGCTTGGTACAGACCGGGGAGCTGTTTTTT. This chain connects TRBV5-1 to TRBJ2-2; D remains ambiguous. V was shortened by 0 bases and J by 5 bases, with 5 bases between the two germline ends. The CDR3 is 13 amino acids. Per the germline V gene, CDR1 is SGHRS and CDR2 is YFSETQ.

V gene TRBV10-3 combines with J gene TRBJ2-7; the match to TRBD2 covers 13 bases. The CDR3 spans 15 residues. Germline CDR1 reads ENHRY; CDR2 reads SYGVKD. The V segment lost 0 bases and the J segment 9 bases; nucleotides outside the gene matches: 5. The CDR3 nucleotides read TGTGCCATCAGTGAGTCGGGACTAGCGGGGCTGGGGCAGTACGTC. Translating gives CAISESGLAGLGQYV.

The chain carries TRBV5-1 and TRBJ1-1; D unresolved. Per the germline V gene, CDR1 is SGHRS and CDR2 is YFSETQ. V lost 0 bases to trimming and J lost 5 bases, with 17 bases between them. This CDR3 spans 16 amino acids. CDR3 in amino acids: CASSLGVPVPGTEAFF. CDR3 DNA: TGCGCCAGCAGCTTGGGTGTTCCCGTCCCGGGTACTGAAGCTTTCTTT. Supplemented by reference TRBV5-1 and TRBJ1-1, the full variable domain reads KAGVTQTPRYLIKTRGQQVTLSCSPISGHRSVSWYQQTPGQGLQFLFEYFSETQRNKGNFPGRFSGRQFSNSRSEMNVSTLELGDSALYLCASSLGVPVPGTEAFFGQGTRLTVV.

The V and J genes are TRBV5-4 and TRBJ1-4; no definite D call. In germline, CDR1 is SGHNT, CDR2 YYREEE (reference sequence). There are 15 residues in the CDR3. Trimming cost V 0 bases and J 8 bases, with 14 bases left between them. Here the CDR3 reads CASSLGSGVGEKLFF. CDR3 sequence (DNA): TGTGCCAGCAGCTTGGGGTCCGGGGTTGGCGAAAAACTGTTTTTT.

The chain employs TRBV25-1 and TRBJ1-2, with D unresolved. The V end was cut by 7 bases, the J end by 2 bases, with 5 bases between. The CDR3 spans 11 residues. The germline CDR1 and CDR2 sequences are MGHDK and SYGVNS. DNA for the CDR3: TGTGCCAGCACGGGGAACTATGGCTACACCTTC. This gives the protein CASTGNYGYTF.

This clone was found a few times. The gene calls are TRBV4-2 and TRBJ1-6, with D unclear. Trimming cost V 1 base and J 11 bases, with 9 bases left between them. CDR1 and CDR2 (germline): LGHNA, YNFKEQ. The CDR3 sequence is 13 residues long. As DNA, the CDR3 is TGTGCCAGCAGCCAAGGGGCCAGCCCACCCCTCCACTTT. Protein sequence: CASSQGASPPLHF.